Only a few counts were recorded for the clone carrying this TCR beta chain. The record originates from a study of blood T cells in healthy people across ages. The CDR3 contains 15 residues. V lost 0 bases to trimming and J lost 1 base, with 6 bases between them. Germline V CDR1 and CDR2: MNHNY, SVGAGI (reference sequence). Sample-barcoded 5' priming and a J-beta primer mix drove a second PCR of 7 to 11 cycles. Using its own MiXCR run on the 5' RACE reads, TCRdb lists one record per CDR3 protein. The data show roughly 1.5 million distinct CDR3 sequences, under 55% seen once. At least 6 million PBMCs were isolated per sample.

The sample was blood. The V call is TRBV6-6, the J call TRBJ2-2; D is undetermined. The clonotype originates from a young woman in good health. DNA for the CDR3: TGTGCCAGCAGTTACTCTGGCCAGAACACCGGGGAGCTGTTTTTT. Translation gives CASSYSGQNTGELFF.